What follows are 8 T cell receptor beta chains derived from one specimen sequenced in a study of molecular identifiers for immune sequencing clone quantification. TCRdb re-derived calls from the PCR reads in MiXCR, one entry per CDR3 protein. Here the sample spans about 97,000 distinct CDR3 sequences, about 24% being singletons. The specimen was naive CD8+ T cells from blood, with Jurkat cell RNA spiked in. Regarding subset: FACS-sorted CD8+CD4-CCR7+CD45RA+ naive T cells. These receptors were obtained from a human donor in good health. Some libraries in this study had Jurkat cell RNA spiked in.

In its sample, this clonotype was seen many times. The gene calls are TRBV6-8 and TRBJ1-1; D gene unclear. Trimming took 8 bases from V and 0 from J, leaving 13 bases between them. Germline assignment: CDR1 MNHGY and CDR2 SAAAGT. The CDR3 runs to 14 residues. The CDR3, as DNA: TGTGCCAGCCCCTATTACGGAATGAACACTGAAGCTTTCTTT. This codes for CASPYYGMNTEAFF.

In regard to this clonotype: The germline gene is not matched at one end of the junction; a read error may be the cause. The rearrangement joins TRBV20-1 to TRBJ2-1; D unclear. The CDR3 runs 13 residues. The V gene's germline CDR1 is DFQATT and CDR2 SNEGSKA (reference sequence). CDR3 nucleotide sequence: TGCAGTGCTAGAGATACTGCAGGTGCTGAGAAGTTCTTC. Translating it yields CSARDTAGAEKFF.

This clonotype was counted between two and nine times. The chain couples TRBV6-2 or TRBV6-3 to TRBJ2-5, with D possibly TRBD2 on 6 matching bases. V shed 4 bases and J shed 4 bases, with 16 bases lying between them. The CDR3 sequence is 15 residues long. Germline values: CDR1 MNHEY, CDR2 SVGEGT. The CDR3 DNA is TGTGCCAGCAGTTTCTTTGGGCTAGCGTCAGAGACCCAGTACTTC. Protein product: CASSFFGLASETQYF.

V usage is TRBV27 and J usage is TRBJ2-3; 10 bases agree with TRBD2. V lost 0 bases and J lost 4; bases outside the gene matches: 13. Germline assignment: CDR1 MNHEY and CDR2 SMNVEV (reference sequence). The CDR3 covers 19 residues. CDR3: CASSLSAVAGGIPPDTQYF. The DNA for the CDR3 is TGTGCCAGCAGTTTATCCGCGGTAGCGGGGGGTATACCGCCAGATACGCAGTATTTT.

In this sample, this clonotype turned up many times. The gene calls are TRBV10-3 and TRBJ1-5; D is undetermined. This CDR3 has 12 amino acids. The V end lost 4 bases, the J end lost 9 bases, and 10 bases lay between the germline ends. Germline V gives CDR1 ENHRY, CDR2 SYGVKD. CDR3 nucleotides: TGTGCCATCAGTGGGACTGCTAGGCCCCAGCATTTT. This gives the protein CAISGTARPQHF.

This clonotype was counted between two and nine times. CDR3 in DNA: TGTGCCAGCAGCGTAGTGGTTAGCGGGGAGGGATGGACAGATACGCAGTATTTT. Its protein product is CASSVVVSGEGWTDTQYF. V gene TRBV9 combines with J gene TRBJ2-3, with TRBD2 matching 8 bases. The CDR3 is 18 residues long. Germline V gene data show CDR1 as SGDLS and CDR2 as YYNGEE. V was clipped by 0 bases and J by 3 bases; unmatched bases: 12.

This clonotype was recorded many times. This chain uses TRBV20-1 with TRBJ2-7; 8 positions agree with TRBD2. Germline V CDR1 and CDR2: DFQATT, SNEGSKA (reference sequence). The ends lost 2 bases at V and 2 bases at J; junction bases unmatched: 2. CDR3 size: 13 residues. Here the CDR3 reads CSARTSGPYEQYF. CDR3 sequence (DNA): TGCAGTGCTAGAACTAGCGGACCCTACGAGCAGTACTTC.

The V gene is TRBV12-3 or TRBV12-4, the J gene TRBJ2-2; 11 bases agree with TRBD1. The CDR3 is 15 residues long. The junction had 3 bases not matched to a gene; V was cut back by 3 bases and J by 6 bases. CDR3 amino acids: CASSFRTGGAGELFF. The CDR3 DNA follows: TGTGCCAGCAGTTTCCGGACAGGGGGCGCCGGGGAGCTGTTTTTT.